Sequencing of this TCR beta chain was carried out in a study of identical twins. The J segment lost 3 bases and the V segment lost 3 bases, leaving 7 bases of the junction unmatched. This CDR3 spans 17 amino acids. Each CDR3 protein gets one entry after TCRdb re-called the 5' RACE reads with MiXCR. The table records around 490,000 distinct CDR3 sequences, 12% to 15% of them present only once. Only a few counts were recorded for this clonotype. In addition, the sample was reused for a study of yellow fever vaccine responses in identical twins.

The rearrangement links TRBV12-3 or TRBV12-4 to TRBJ2-5; TRBD2 aligns across 13 bases. The sequence was collected from a woman aged 18-29 years in good health. The sample consisted of CD4+ T cells sorted from blood. The CDR3: CASSLGLAGSYEETQYF. For the CDR3, the DNA is TGTGCCAGCAGTTTGGGACTAGCGGGGTCATATGAAGAGACCCAGTACTTC.